What follows are 19 T cell receptor beta chains derived from one specimen sequenced in a study of cytomegalovirus exposure and HLA in healthy donors. This PCR relied on a set of 60 Vbeta primers and 13 Jbeta primers. TCRdb's copy holds only in-frame clones and misses some; the assay was immunoSEQ multiplex PCR. The table records approximately 160,000 clones, about 71% of them present only once. The sequencing sample was made of PBMCs. All receptors derive from a man between 50 and 59 years old in good health and CMV-seronegative.

This chain links TRBV4-2 with TRBJ2-2; TRBD1 agrees at 12 bases. Per germline, CDR1 LGHNA and CDR2 YNFKEQ. The V segment lost 2 bases and the J segment 7 bases; nucleotides outside the gene matches: 5. This CDR3 region has 16 residues. The DNA of the CDR3 is TGTGCCAGCAGCCAAACGGGACAGGGGGCGGTCGGGGAGCTGTTTTTT. Protein product: CASSQTGQGAVGELFF.

The genes are TRBV5-4 and TRBJ1-5; 7 nucleotides line up with TRBD1. The germline gives CDR1 SGHNT, CDR2 YYREEE (reference sequence). V lost 0 bases, J lost 7 bases, and 4 bases stayed unmatched. The CDR3 is 14 residues long. CDR3 residues: CASSLGGGHQPQHF. CDR3 DNA: TGTGCCAGCAGCTTGGGAGGGGGCCACCAGCCCCAGCATTTT.

The V gene is TRBV2, the J gene TRBJ2-2; tentatively, D is TRBD1 (6 bases). Trimming cost V 6 bases and J 4 bases, with 15 bases left between them. The CDR3 sequence is 15 residues long. The germline CDR1 and CDR2 sequences are SNHLY and FYNNEI. Here the CDR3 reads CASRTRDTSTGELFF. The DNA of the CDR3 is TGTGCCAGCAGGACCCGGGACACCTCCACCGGGGAGCTGTTTTTT.

The chain links TRBV10-3 to TRBJ1-6; the D gene is possibly TRBD1 (5 bases). Trimming took off 6 bases at V and 9 bases at J, with 15 bases between the two ends. Germline V CDR1 and CDR2: ENHRY, SYGVKD. This CDR3 has 14 amino acids. DNA of the CDR3: TGTGCCATCAGGGGGGACGGGAGTGGTTCACCCCTCCACTTT. This translates into CAIRGDGSGSPLHF.

This sequence joins TRBV9 and TRBJ2-2, with D perhaps TRBD1 (5 bases). V lost 0 bases and J lost 3, with 9 bases in between. CDR1 is SGDLS and CDR2 is YYNGEE in the germline V gene. The CDR3 runs to 15 residues. The CDR3 nucleotides are TGTGCCAGCAGCGTAGCTGTAGGGGACACCGGGGAGCTGTTTTTT. Residues: CASSVAVGDTGELFF.

Only a few counts were recorded for this clone. The chain links TRBV1 to TRBJ1-5; the table names TRBD1, a call not compared with the DNA. TRBV1 is classified as a pseudogene. This CDR3 is built from 15 residues. The CDR3 loop is CTSVTQGWGRQPQHF. The CDR3 coding sequence is TGCACCAGCGTAACACAGGGGTGGGGACGTCAGCCCCAGCATTTT.

The chain uses TRBV19 and TRBJ2-1; 11 positions agree with TRBD2. CDR3 length equals 18 residues. With V trimmed by 3 bases and J by 0 bases, 7 bases remained unmatched. Germline V CDR1 and CDR2: LNHDA, SQIVND (reference sequence). CDR3 bases: TGTGCCAGTAGTATTGGTCTAGCGGGGGGCTCCTCCTACAATGAGCAGTTCTTC. This translates into CASSIGLAGGSSYNEQFF.

This clone was detected only a few times. V gene TRBV10-1 combines with J gene TRBJ2-2; 11 bases map to TRBD1. The CDR3 covers 17 residues. The germline CDR1 and CDR2 sequences are WNHNN and SYGVQD (reference sequence). V shed 2 bases and J 0 bases; nucleotides not matched to a gene: 2. CDR3 loop: CASSEGQGAPNTGELFF. The DNA of the CDR3 is TGCGCCAGCAGTGAGGGACAGGGGGCTCCGAACACCGGGGAGCTGTTTTTT.

The gene calls are TRBV9 and TRBJ1-1; TRBD1 aligns across 10 bases. The CDR3 extends over 14 amino acids. Germline V CDR1 and CDR2: SGDLS, YYNGEE. Germline trimming cut 3 bases from V and 5 bases from J; bases unmatched to any gene: 4. The CDR3 protein is CASSGQGARTEAFF. The CDR3 coding sequence is TGTGCCAGCAGCGGACAGGGGGCGCGGACTGAAGCTTTCTTT.

This chain uses TRBV28 with TRBJ1-2, with D hard to call. CDR1 is MDHEN, CDR2 SYDVKM, per germline. This CDR3 has 14 amino acids. V was clipped by 5 bases and J by 2 bases, with 12 bases between them. CDR3 loop: CASSPAPGNYGYTF. The CDR3 nucleotides read TGTGCCAGCAGTCCGGCGCCGGGGAACTATGGCTACACCTTC.

The table lists this clone with a few counts. The chain is built from TRBV19 and TRBJ2-1; 14 bases align to TRBD2. Germline V gene sequence: CDR1 LNHDA, CDR2 SQIVND (reference sequence). The junction had 1 base not matched to a gene; V was cut back by 7 bases and J by 2 bases. CDR3 size: 15 residues. The CDR3 coding sequence is TGTGCCAGTATGGGACTAGCGGGGGCCTACAATGAGCAGTTCTTC. It codes for CASMGLAGAYNEQFF.

The rearrangement uses TRBV4-2 and TRBJ2-1; TRBD2 matches 14 bases. V dropped 0 bases and J dropped 15; count of bases not matched to a gene: 7. The CDR3 has 15 amino acids. Germline lookup yields CDR1 LGHNA and CDR2 YNFKEQ. CDR3 DNA: TGTGCCAGCAGCCAAGAGGGACTAGCGGGGGCCCCCCCGTTCTTC. Its translation: CASSQEGLAGAPPFF.

The table lists this clone with a count of one. The sample contains more than one DNA sequence encoding this CDR3. The chain recombines TRBV7-9 with TRBJ1-1; D is undetermined. The V end lost 5 bases, the J end lost 3 bases, and 7 bases lay between the germline ends. CDR1 SEHNR and CDR2 FQNEAQ come from the germline V gene (reference sequence). This CDR3 is 12 amino acids long. This CDR3 reads CASSLRDTEAFF. The CDR3 nucleotides read TGTGCCAGCAGCCTACGGGACACTGAAGCTTTCTTT.

The chain combines TRBV28 with TRBJ2-1, with a tentative D call TRBD2 (7 bases). Germline V CDR1 and CDR2: MDHEN, SYDVKM. Trimming took off 3 bases at V and 4 bases at J, with 22 bases between the two ends. This CDR3 has 18 amino acids. The CDR3: CASSFLNLLGGGYNEQFF. The CDR3, as DNA: TGTGCCAGCAGTTTTTTGAACCTTCTAGGGGGGGGATACAATGAGCAGTTCTTC.

The CDR3 loop reads CASSFPWTGGEGYTF. The CDR3 nucleotides are TGCGCCAGCAGCTTCCCCTGGACAGGGGGCGAAGGCTACACCTTC. V and J are TRBV5-1 and TRBJ1-2; 11 bases agree with TRBD1. Trimming at V came to 2 bases and at J to 8 bases, leaving 8 bases not matched to a gene. Per the germline V gene, CDR1 is SGHRS and CDR2 is YFSETQ. CDR3 length: 15 amino acids.

A few counts support this clone. This rearrangement joins TRBV19 to TRBJ1-3, with 7 bases identical to TRBD1. The CDR3 runs to 14 residues. V was pared by 10 bases and J by 4 bases, with 10 bases of the junction left unmatched. CDR1 and CDR2 from the germline V gene are LNHDA and SQIVND (reference sequence). The CDR3 DNA reads TGTGCCACCCGGATCCCGGGACAGGGAAACACCATATATTTT. Translating it yields CATRIPGQGNTIYF. Together with reference TRBV19 and TRBJ1-3, the CDR3 gives the full variable domain: DGGITQSPKYLFRKEGQNVTLSCEQNLNHDAMYWYRQDPGQGLRLIYYSQIVNDFQKGDIAEGYSVSREKKESFPLTVTSAQKNPTAFYLCATRIPGQGNTIYFGEGSWLTVV.

CDR3 in amino acids: CASSQDVGWELFF. For the CDR3, the DNA is TGCGCCAGCAGCCAAGATGTTGGCTGGGAGCTGTTTTTT. The chain couples TRBV4-3 to TRBJ2-2; D is ambiguous. Trimming cost V 0 bases and J 9 bases, with 8 bases left between them. Germline CDR1 and CDR2: LGHNA and YSLEER. The CDR3 contains 13 residues.

For this clone: Other DNA sequences within the sample encode an identical CDR3. The V call is TRBV6-5, the J call TRBJ2-5, with 7 bases lining up with TRBD1. The germline V gene has CDR1 MNHEY and CDR2 SVGAGI. Germline trimming cut 5 bases from V and 2 bases from J; bases unmatched to any gene: 5. This CDR3 contains 14 residues. Here the CDR3 reads CASSLDRVQETQYF. CDR3 nucleotides: TGTGCCAGCAGTCTCGACAGGGTACAAGAGACCCAGTACTTC.

This chain connects TRBV6-6 to TRBJ1-1; 11 positions match TRBD1. From germline, CDR1 is MNHNY and CDR2 SVGAGI (reference sequence). The J segment lost 1 base and the V segment lost 5 bases, leaving 3 bases of the junction unmatched. The CDR3 consists of 15 residues. Written as DNA, the CDR3 is TGTGCCAGCAGTGACGGGACAGGGGGGAACACTGAAGCTTTCTTT. Translating gives CASSDGTGGNTEAFF.